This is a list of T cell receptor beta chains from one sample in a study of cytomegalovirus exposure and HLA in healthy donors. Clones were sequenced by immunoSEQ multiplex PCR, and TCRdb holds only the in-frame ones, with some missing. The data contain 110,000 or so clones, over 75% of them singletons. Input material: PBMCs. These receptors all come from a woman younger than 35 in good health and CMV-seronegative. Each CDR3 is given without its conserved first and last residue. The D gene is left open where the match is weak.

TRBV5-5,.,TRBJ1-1,ASSLALVAPEAF
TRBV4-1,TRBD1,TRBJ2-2,ASSHTGQGFIGELF
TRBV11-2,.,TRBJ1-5,ASSLVMNQEGNQPQH
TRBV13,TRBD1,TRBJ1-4,ASSYGAGGNEKLF
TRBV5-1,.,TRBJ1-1,ASSLVGGRPPNTEAF
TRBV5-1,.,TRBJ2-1,ASSPNGGDPYNEQF
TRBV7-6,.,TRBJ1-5,ASSPDSYQPQH
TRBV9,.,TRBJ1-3,ASSVGGMGAGNTIY
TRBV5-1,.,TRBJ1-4,ASSSSGTVDEKLF
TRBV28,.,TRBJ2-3,ASSDRMGPTDTQY
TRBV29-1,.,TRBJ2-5,SVVRQSKTQY
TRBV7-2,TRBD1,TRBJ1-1,ASSLEGQGFTEAF
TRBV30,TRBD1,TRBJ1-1,ACRGGWDTEAF
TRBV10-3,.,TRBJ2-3,AIRATDTQY
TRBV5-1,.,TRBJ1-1,ASSLDGVNTEAF
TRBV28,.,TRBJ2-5,ASSPRTSRDWVTQY
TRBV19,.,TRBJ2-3,ASSPRTPRGGSSTDTQY
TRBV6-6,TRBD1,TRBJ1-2,ASTRQGVANYGYT
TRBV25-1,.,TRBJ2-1,ASSRAGLNEQF
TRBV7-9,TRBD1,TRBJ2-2,ASSPDRGPGELF
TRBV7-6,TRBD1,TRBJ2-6,ASSPKPGQPRFSGANVLT
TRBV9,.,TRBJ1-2,ASSPREGVIGYT
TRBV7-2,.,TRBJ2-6,ASSLEPGIGANVLT
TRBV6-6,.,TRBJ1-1,ASSLDRFQAF
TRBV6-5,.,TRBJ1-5,ASREQLNQPQH
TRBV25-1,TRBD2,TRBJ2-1,ASSEGSGRGPYNEQF
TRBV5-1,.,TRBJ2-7,ASSLAEGSYEQY
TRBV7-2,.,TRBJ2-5,ASSRDPGLGGQETQY
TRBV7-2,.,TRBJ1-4,ASSLDQKINEKLF
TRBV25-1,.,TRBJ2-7,ASSDPGGGHAEQY
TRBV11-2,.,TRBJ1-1,ASSFLGQNTEAF
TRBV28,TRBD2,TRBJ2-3,ASSSRGRATDTQY
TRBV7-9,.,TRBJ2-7,ASSGEGALY
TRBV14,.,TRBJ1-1,ASSVGLNTEAF
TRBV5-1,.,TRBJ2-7,ASSLLPGVLGRSYEQY
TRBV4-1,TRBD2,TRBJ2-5,ASSQETSGSRQETQY
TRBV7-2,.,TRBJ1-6,ASSLQGSNSPLH
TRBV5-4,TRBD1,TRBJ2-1,ASSPTGTGSSSYNEQF
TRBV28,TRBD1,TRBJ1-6,ASSLRDSYLGDSPLH
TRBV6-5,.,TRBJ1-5,ASTPRGDQPQH
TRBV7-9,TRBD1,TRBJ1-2,ASSQDRGRGYT
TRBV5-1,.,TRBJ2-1,ASSLDLYEQF
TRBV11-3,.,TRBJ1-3,ASRLGGPGNTIY
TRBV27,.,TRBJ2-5,ASSLSSSSETQY
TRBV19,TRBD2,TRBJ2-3,ASSIEGLAGGMTDTQY
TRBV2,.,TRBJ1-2,ASSEYRTDEGT
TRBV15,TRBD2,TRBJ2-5,ATSRDRGEETQY
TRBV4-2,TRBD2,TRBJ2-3,ASSQDSSGETDTQY